This note documents a single T cell receptor (beta chain) sequence. This clonotype was seen at least ten times. The specificity of this receptor is unknown. No much larger clone is present one base from it, and per-base qualities are unavailable. The sample belongs to a study of T cells in Graves' hyperthyroidism and ophthalmopathy (dated by TCRdb to 2018 to 2020). General notes on the study: Peripheral blood was collected at initial diagnosis, before any treatment. TCR V-J signatures able to tell the groups apart were searched for in a discovery cohort of more than 90 patients, of whom about 40 had Graves' ophthalmopathy and some 60 had stable Graves' hyperthyroidism. Whether ophthalmopathy could be predicted prospectively was tested in an independent validation cohort made up of 18 hyperthyroidism patients plus 17 patients who later progressed to ophthalmopathy. For training and testing, the roughly 93 patients in the discovery cohort were randomly divided in a 7:3 ratio. In roughly six Graves' hyperthyroidism patients, the study also compared T-cell repertoires from thyroid tissue with T-cell repertoires from blood. Once sampling was done, hyperthyroidism patients were given methimazole at a starting dose of 30 mg daily, whereas ophthalmopathy patients were given high-dose intravenous methylprednisolone. TCR Vbeta CDR3 sequencing of roughly 140 peripheral blood samples (43 ophthalmopathy, roughly 72 hyperthyroidism and some 17 progressor patients) is reported in the paper. The research as a whole found: In validation, the model predicted progression to ophthalmopathy a median of roughly 6.2 months before onset, with approximately 71% sensitivity and about 72% specificity. A model built on a 13 V-J signature distinguished ophthalmopathy from stable hyperthyroidism, reaching roughly 88% sensitivity and 81.08% specificity in cross-validation and 80%/75% in testing. Sample size was not statistically predetermined, and investigators were not blinded to group allocation. Most expanded thyroid clonotypes (frequency above 0.001) were also detected in blood, a finding suggesting that blood repertoires may reflect thyroid immune responses.

Ophthalmopathy patients had moderately to severely active disease, with a Clinical Activity Score of 3 or more, a NOSPECS grade of 4 or more, and a disease duration of less than 3 months. Patients with uncontrolled infections, other autoimmune diseases, pregnancy or lactation were excluded. Diagnoses were established on the basis of clinical symptoms, serum thyroxine and TRAb, thyroid ultrasound, and orbital computed tomography. PBMCs were isolated from approximately 10 ml of fresh peripheral blood by Ficoll-Paque density gradient centrifugation. Total RNA was extracted using Trizol reagent, and RNA quality was assessed on an Agilent 2100 Bioanalyzer. TCR beta CDR3 regions were amplified from RNA transcripts. The TCR CDR3 was subjected to a first round of RT-PCR using the HTBI primer set and the Qiagen OneStep RT-PCR kit. A second multiplex PCR round built the libraries, followed by size selection and purification. Libraries were sequenced paired-end with 100 bp reads on an Illumina HiSeq2000. The published analysis was carried out like this. Raw data were processed with SOAPnuke, discarding reads with adapters, uncalled bases, mean Phred below 15, or no exact constant-primer or identifier match. COPE v1.2.5 was used to merge high-quality paired reads, and clonotypes were defined as unique nucleotide sequences. Clonotypes were aligned to IMGT TRBV, TRBD and TRBJ reference segments using MiTCR v1.1. Analysis was restricted to V-J combinations with a frequency above 0.0001, which covered roughly 99% of repertoires. The TCS score was defined as the ratio of F50 (clonal expansion) to E x V (chaos), calculated using BLOSUM62-based TCRdist between CDR3 peptides within each V-J. Welch's t-statistics and random forest reduced fewer than 600 V-J features to 13, which were used in a naive Bayes classifier (R e1071). The Morisita-Horn index was used to measure how similar the thyroid and blood repertoires were. TCRdb cleaned the public reads at Q25 with fastp, built clones with MiXCR and kept in-frame beta chains. Rows merge per CDR3 protein into single entries with the most common DNA and genes. The V and J calls reflect TCRdb's pipeline rather than the authors' work. A total of hundreds of thousands of distinct CDR3 sequences appear in this sample, roughly 15% of them only once. The top ten hold about 3.9% of the sample.

This clonotype was obtained from a woman in her 40s with Graves' ophthalmopathy. Sample: blood.

The sequenced DNA is TGCGCCAGCAGCTCCGAAGGGGCCTCCTACGAGCAGTACTTC. It codes for CASSSEGASYEQYF. Rearrangement joined TRBV5-1 to TRBJ2-7, and possibly TRBD1, on 5 matching bases. The junction carries 10 bases between V and J, which are trimmed by 3 bases and 0 bases respectively. The CDR3 sequence holds 14 residues, the cysteine and phenylalanine included. CDR3 DNA is the only sequence kept; it has 42 bases, read in frame from the first base. The CDR1 and CDR2 encoded by the germline V gene are SGHRS and YFSETQ. When the CDR3 is completed using the reference TRBV5-1 and TRBJ2-7 genes on either side, the full variable domain is KAGVTQTPRYLIKTRGQQVTLSCSPISGHRSVSWYQQTPGQGLQFLFEYFSETQRNKGNFPGRFSGRQFSNSRSEMNVSTLELGDSALYLCASSSEGASYEQYFGPGTRLTVT.